The 18 T cell receptor beta chains below all came from one sample that was sequenced in a study of technical replicates of blood from a few donors (dated by TCRdb to between 2016 and 2019). The receptor library was made with the immunoSEQ multiplex PCR assay. Imported from immuneACCESS, the table was reduced by TCRdb to in-frame sequences with V and J called. These copies leave out some clones; in studies compared against another copy, an unresolved V gene accounts for under half, and the cause of the remainder is not known. For this sample the table gives tens of thousands of clones, of which around nine tenths were detected only once. Jointly, the top ten make up approximately 4.5% of the sample. The sample was PBMCs. The receptor source for this set is a human donor in good health. Some clones in this sample may be carry-over from other donors' samples.

The genes are TRBV11-2 and TRBJ2-3; 13 nucleotides match TRBD2. Germline CDR1 and CDR2: SGHAT and FQNNGV. V shed 3 bases, J shed 4 bases, and the junction held 1 base outside the gene matches. This CDR3 is built from 15 residues. CDR3 coding DNA: TGTGCCAGCAGCTTGGGACTAGCGGGGTCAGATACGCAGTATTTT. It yields the protein CASSLGLAGSDTQYF.

The chain joins TRBV9 to TRBJ2-7; possible D gene TRBD1, 5 bases. This CDR3 is 14 amino acids long. The germline gives CDR1 SGDLS, CDR2 YYNGEE. The germline V and J ends were trimmed by 3 bases and 7 bases, with 17 bases remaining between them. In DNA form, the CDR3 reads TGTGCCAGCAGCGCCGACAGTAAGGTTAGGGAGCAGTACTTC. Translating it yields CASSADSKVREQYF.

The gene calls are TRBV2 and TRBJ1-1; D is unresolved. V lost 6 bases and J lost 4, with 21 bases in between. CDR1 SNHLY and CDR2 FYNNEI come from the germline V gene. The CDR3 length is 16 residues. The CDR3 DNA reads as TGTGCCAGCAGGCGAAGATGGCAGGCCCTGGGCACTGAAGCTTTCTTT. It codes for CASRRRWQALGTEAFF.

The V call is TRBV19, the J call TRBJ2-3, with 8 bases identical to TRBD1. Germline CDR1 is LNHDA and CDR2 is SQIVND (reference sequence). The CDR3 consists of 15 residues. V shed 6 bases and J 2 bases; nucleotides not matched to a gene: 7. The CDR3 sequence is CASRTADRVTDTQYF. CDR3 bases: TGTGCCAGTAGAACGGCGGACAGGGTCACAGATACGCAGTATTTT.

This clone appeared once. V gene TRBV10-3 combines with J gene TRBJ2-5; the D is unclear. The CDR3 totals 14 residues. V was cut by 2 bases and J by 5 bases, with 12 bases left in between. Per germline, CDR1 ENHRY and CDR2 SYGVKD. CDR3: CAISEPRQRETQYF. The CDR3 DNA follows: TGTGCCATCAGTGAGCCGCGGCAAAGGGAGACCCAGTACTTC.

This clone is a singleton in its sample. The CDR3 loop is CASSFGRGVEKLFF. CDR3 DNA sequence: TGTGCCAGCAGCTTTGGCAGGGGTGTTGAAAAACTGTTTTTT. The rearrangement joins TRBV5-4 to TRBJ1-4, with D possibly being TRBD1 (6 bases). This CDR3 comprises 14 residues. V shed 2 bases and J shed 7 bases, with 12 bases lying between them. Germline V gene sequence: CDR1 SGHNT, CDR2 YYREEE (reference sequence).

This sequence joins TRBV6-6 and TRBJ2-1; no clear D gene. V shed 5 bases and J shed 10 bases, with 12 bases lying between them. CDR3 length: 12 amino acids. The V gene's germline CDR1 is MNHNY and CDR2 SVGAGI (reference sequence). In DNA, the CDR3 is TGTGCCAGCAGTCATTATCTTGAGGAGCAGTTCTTC. Translated: CASSHYLEEQFF.

J is TRBJ2-5 and V is TRBV11-2; no clear D gene. CDR1 and CDR2 from the germline V gene are SGHAT and FQNNGV. The V and J ends lost 5 bases and 2 bases respectively, with 9 bases between them. The CDR3 sequence is 13 residues long. The CDR3 spells CASSPSLQETQYF. The CDR3 DNA follows: TGTGCCAGCAGCCCGTCTTTACAAGAGACCCAGTACTTC.

This clone was seen a handful of times. The chain has TRBV19 and TRBJ1-6; D call uncertain. The CDR3 runs 18 residues. CDR1 and CDR2 (germline): LNHDA, SQIVND (reference sequence). V lost 1 base, J lost 9 bases, and 22 bases lay in between. The chain's CDR3 is CASSIVHQMRAQGSPLHF. CDR3 DNA: TGTGCCAGTAGTATAGTACATCAAATGCGGGCGCAAGGTTCACCCCTCCACTTT. Full variable domain (remainder filled in from reference TRBV19 and TRBJ1-6): DGGITQSPKYLFRKEGQNVTLSCEQNLNHDAMYWYRQDPGQGLRLIYYSQIVNDFQKGDIAEGYSVSREKKESFPLTVTSAQKNPTAFYLCASSIVHQMRAQGSPLHFGNGTRLTVT.

The V gene is TRBV5-1, the J gene TRBJ1-6; 7 bases line up with TRBD1. The trim removed 0 bases at V and 7 bases at J, leaving 4 bases unmatched. This CDR3 is built from 15 residues. From germline, CDR1 is SGHRS and CDR2 YFSETQ. DNA of the CDR3: TGCGCCAGCAGCTTGGGAGGACAGGTCAATTCACCCCTCCACTTT. It translates to CASSLGGQVNSPLHF.

The V and J genes are TRBV7-2 and TRBJ2-7; TRBD2 aligns across 11 bases. Germline V CDR1 and CDR2: SGHTA, FQGNSA. J gave up 5 bases and V 4 bases, and 7 bases lay outside the gene matches. The CDR3 length is 15 residues. The CDR3 bases are TGTGCCAGCAGCTACACTAGCGGGAGAGTCCACGAGCAGTACTTC. Amino acids: CASSYTSGRVHEQYF. The full variable domain, with the rest looked up from reference TRBV7-2 and TRBJ2-7, is GAGVSQSPSNKVTEKGKDVELRCDPISGHTALYWYRQSLGQGLEFLIYFQGNSAPDKSGLPSDRFSAERTGGSVSTLTIQRTQQEDSAVYLCASSYTSGRVHEQYFGPGTRLTVT.

The sample holds one count of this clone. This rearrangement joins TRBV5-4 to TRBJ2-1, with D perhaps given as TRBD1 or TRBD2 (5 bases each). V lost 4 bases, J lost 15 bases, and 17 bases lay in between. The germline gives CDR1 SGHNT, CDR2 YYREEE (reference sequence). The CDR3 runs to 12 residues. The CDR3 here is CASSMGRGDPFF. DNA of the CDR3: TGTGCCAGCAGCATGGGACGGGGAGATCCGTTCTTC.

The chain joins TRBV2 to TRBJ1-4; tentatively, D is TRBD1 (6 bases). Germline CDR1 SNHLY, CDR2 FYNNEI. The CDR3 sequence is 15 residues long. Between the trimmed V and J ends, which lost 7 bases and 3 bases, there was a span of 15 bases. CDR3 amino acids: CASKEQGTSNEKLFF. CDR3 coding DNA: TGTGCCAGCAAAGAACAGGGAACCTCTAATGAAAAACTGTTTTTT.

The chain uses TRBV4-3 and TRBJ2-5, with TRBD2 matching 14 bases. The CDR3 sequence is 21 residues long. V lost 0 bases and J lost 2; bases outside the gene matches: 14. Germline V lookup: CDR1 LGHNA, CDR2 YSLEER. The chain's CDR3 is CASSQDRPGLAGERGQETQYF. CDR3 DNA sequence: TGCGCCAGCAGCCAAGATAGACCGGGACTAGCGGGAGAGAGGGGACAAGAGACCCAGTACTTC.

This rearrangement joins TRBV6-1 to TRBJ1-2, with a tentative D call TRBD1 (6 bases). Trimming removed 6 bases from V and 8 bases from J, with 16 bases in between. The CDR3 runs 13 residues. Germline CDR1 reads MNHNS; CDR2 reads SASEGT. CDR3 loop: CASRRMGAYGYTF. The CDR3 coding sequence is TGTGCCAGCAGGCGCATGGGGGCGTACGGCTACACCTTC.

The gene calls are TRBV4-1 and TRBJ2-7, with 9 bases aligning to TRBD2. CDR3 length: 15 amino acids. Germline assignment: CDR1 MGHRA and CDR2 YSYEKL. Unmatched junction bases numbered 2, after V lost 2 bases and J lost 0 bases. CDR3 loop: CASSQQREDSYEQYF. The CDR3 DNA reads as TGCGCCAGCAGCCAACAGCGGGAGGACTCCTACGAGCAGTACTTC.

This chain uses TRBV7-9 with TRBJ2-3; D not resolved. The germline V gene encodes CDR1 SEHNR and CDR2 FQNEAQ (reference sequence). This CDR3 is built from 15 residues. Between the trimmed V and J ends, which lost 5 bases and 0 bases, there was a span of 12 bases. The CDR3 reads CASSPSKTSTDTQYF. The DNA for the CDR3 is TGTGCCAGCAGCCCTAGTAAGACTAGCACAGATACGCAGTATTTT.

The V and J genes are TRBV4-3 and TRBJ2-3, with 7 bases fitting TRBD2. Per the germline V gene, CDR1 is LGHNA and CDR2 is YSLEER. Unmatched junction bases numbered 7, after V lost 0 bases and J lost 1 base. CDR3 length equals 17 residues. CDR3 residues: CASSQDRLAVGTDTQYF. The CDR3 nucleotides read TGCGCCAGCAGCCAAGACAGGCTAGCGGTGGGCACAGATACGCAGTATTTT.